The source of this T cell receptor beta chain is a study of ipilimumab plus nivolumab after autologous stem cell transplantation. Study as a whole: Patients received a median of about five ipilimumab and about 8 nivolumab doses.

Patients received nivolumab 3 mg/kg at weeks 1, 4, 7, 10, then fortnightly to week 26. The CDR3 is made up of 14 amino acids. Per germline, CDR1 ENHRY and CDR2 SYGVKD. Trimming stripped 10 bases from V and 6 bases from J, with 21 bases between. Profiling relied on immunoSEQ multiplex PCR, and the TCRdb table lists in-frame clones only, not all of them. The sample holds several thousand clones; roughly three quarters are singletons and the top ten take 16%. Remarks on this clone: The identical CDR3 is also encoded by other nucleotide sequences in the sample.

The TCR sequence derives from a male donor with multiple myeloma. V and J are TRBV10-3 and TRBJ1-1; D remains unclear. The sample in question was PBMCs, obtained in a trial of ipilimumab plus nivolumab as post-transplant consolidation. The CDR3 region has the DNA TGTGCCAGTAGGACGGGCCTCGACCGCCCTGAAGCTTTCTTT. The encoded protein is CASRTGLDRPEAFF.